Below, 21 T cell receptor beta chains from the same sample are listed, as sequenced in a study of T-cell memory formation after mild COVID-19. TCRdb reanalysed the 5' RACE reads using MiXCR and keeps one entry per CDR3 protein. Here the sample spans around 500,000 distinct CDR3 sequences, around a sixth being singletons. Sequencing was performed on PBMCs or a T cell subset sorted from them (not recorded which). The receptor source for this set is an adult woman who had mild COVID-19 (a few samples of this study predate the infection). Cell type and time point are not known.

The rearrangement joins TRBV5-1 to TRBJ2-5; 7 bases are a match to TRBD1. The CDR3 has 14 amino acids. J was trimmed by 1 base and V by 3 bases; bases with no gene match: 3. Germline values: CDR1 SGHRS, CDR2 YFSETQ. As DNA, the CDR3 is TGCGCCAGCAGCTCCAGGGGGAGCCAAGAGACCCAGTACTTC. Amino acids: CASSSRGSQETQYF.

In its sample, this clonotype was seen a few times. The chain carries TRBV2 and TRBJ1-3; D is uncertain. This CDR3 comprises 15 residues. Germline loops: CDR1 SNHLY, CDR2 FYNNEI. Trimming removed 4 bases at V and 0 bases at J, with 10 bases between. The chain's CDR3 is CASSAPGISGNTIYF. CDR3 coding DNA: TGTGCCAGCAGTGCTCCGGGGATCTCTGGAAACACCATATATTTT.

This clonotype came up a few times. This chain links TRBV7-8 with TRBJ2-1; the match to TRBD2 covers 10 bases. Per germline, CDR1 SGHVS and CDR2 FQNEAQ. The V gene end was trimmed by 0 bases and the J gene end by 9 bases; junction bases not matched to a gene: 5. This CDR3 spans 15 amino acids. The CDR3 loop reads CASSLAASGRTEQFF. The CDR3 nucleotides read TGTGCCAGCAGCTTAGCGGCTAGCGGGAGAACTGAGCAGTTCTTC.

This clonotype appeared a few times. J is TRBJ2-3 and V is TRBV7-2; a weak D match, TRBD1 (6 bases). Trimming cost V 3 bases and J 12 bases, with 16 bases left between them. The CDR3 length is 13 residues. The germline V gene has CDR1 SGHTA and CDR2 FQGNSA. CDR3: CASSFEGGGHQYF. As DNA, the CDR3 is TGTGCCAGCAGCTTCGAGGGTGGGGGCCATCAGTATTTT.

This chain links TRBV10-3 with TRBJ1-1; 9 nucleotides line up with TRBD1. Trimming at V came to 6 bases and at J to 3 bases, leaving 2 bases not matched to a gene. Looked up from germline, CDR1 is ENHRY and CDR2 is SYGVKD. This CDR3 comprises 13 residues. CDR3: CAISRDRDTEAFF. For the CDR3, the DNA is TGTGCCATCAGCCGGGACAGGGACACTGAAGCTTTCTTT.

The rearrangement joins TRBV27 to TRBJ1-2, with 9 bases lining up with TRBD1. Germline trimming cut 6 bases from V and 6 bases from J; bases unmatched to any gene: 17. The CDR3 extends over 17 amino acids. Germline CDR1 reads MNHEY; CDR2 reads SMNVEV (reference sequence). CDR3 DNA: TGTGCCAGCAGACTTATCCCTACAGGGGGCAACTTGGATGGCTACACCTTC. Protein product: CASRLIPTGGNLDGYTF.

This clonotype was picked up a small number of times. V gene TRBV21-1 combines with J gene TRBJ2-1; the DNA was not compared with TRBD1, the D call given in the table. TRBV21-1 is flagged as a pseudogene. The CDR3 sequence is 16 residues long. The CDR3 region has the DNA TGTGCCAGCAGCAACGGGGGACAGGGGTTCGACAATGAGCAGTTCTTC. This gives the protein CASSNGGQGFDNEQFF.

This clonotype was counted at least ten times. The rearrangement uses TRBV5-1 and TRBJ2-7, with D unclear. CDR1 is SGHRS and CDR2 is YFSETQ in the germline V gene. The CDR3 consists of 13 residues. The V gene lost 0 bases and the J gene lost 7 bases, with 11 bases spanning the gap. The CDR3 spells CASSLAGSREQYF. The CDR3 DNA reads TGCGCCAGCAGCTTGGCCGGATCGAGGGAGCAGTACTTC.

This clonotype came up many times. This rearrangement joins TRBV20-1 to TRBJ2-7; 7 nucleotides line up with TRBD1. The germline V gene encodes CDR1 DFQATT and CDR2 SNEGSKA (reference sequence). The CDR3 has 12 amino acids. V trimming: 5 bases; J trimming: 5 bases; junction bases outside the gene matches: 6. The CDR3 DNA reads as TGCAGTGCTGGGGACAGTATACACGAGCAGTACTTC. Protein sequence: CSAGDSIHEQYF.

The chain couples TRBV9 to TRBJ2-7; 9 bases agree with TRBD1. J was trimmed by 3 bases and V by 0 bases; bases with no gene match: 4. Germline values: CDR1 SGDLS, CDR2 YYNGEE. The CDR3 covers 15 residues. CDR3 sequence: CASSVAVGQGYEQYF. CDR3 sequence (DNA): TGTGCCAGCAGCGTAGCTGTGGGACAGGGCTACGAGCAGTACTTC.

The chain employs TRBV20-1 and TRBJ1-4; no firm D call. Looked up from germline, CDR1 is DFQATT and CDR2 is SNEGSKA (reference sequence). Trimming removed 6 bases from V and 11 bases from J, with 22 bases in between. The CDR3 consists of 14 residues. The CDR3 DNA reads TGCAGTGCGAGTTCTCTGATGGGGTCGGTGAAACTGTTTTTT. It specifies CSASSLMGSVKLFF.

In its sample, this clonotype was seen many times. This sequence joins TRBV6-6 and TRBJ2-7; 9 bases are a match to TRBD2. The ends lost 7 bases at V and 3 bases at J; junction bases unmatched: 13. The CDR3 runs 16 residues. Germline V gene data show CDR1 as MNHNY and CDR2 as SVGAGI (reference sequence). In DNA form, the CDR3 reads TGTGCCAGCAATAAGGAGGGGGCGCGGGAGGGCTACGAGCAGTACTTC. Its translation is CASNKEGAREGYEQYF.

This clonotype was detected a few times. This chain joins TRBV14 and TRBJ2-1; perhaps TRBD2 as D (7 bases). V was shortened by 4 bases and J by 10 bases, with 20 bases between the two germline ends. Germline V lookup: CDR1 SGHDN, CDR2 FVKESK. This CDR3 has 15 amino acids. The CDR3 DNA reads TGTGCCAGCAGCCGGGGGGGGCTGCGATGGGGCGAGCAGTTCTTC. Amino acids: CASSRGGLRWGEQFF.

This clonotype has a handful of counts. V and J are TRBV19 and TRBJ2-7, with 10 nucleotides matching TRBD1. The germline gives CDR1 LNHDA, CDR2 SQIVND (reference sequence). After removal of 5 bases from V and 7 bases from J, the junction contained 14 bases not matched to a gene. CDR3 length: 16 residues. CDR3 sequence: CASSDPRQGAEDEQYF. The CDR3 nucleotides read TGTGCCAGTAGTGACCCCCGACAGGGGGCAGAGGATGAGCAGTACTTC.

V is TRBV20-1 and J is TRBJ2-1; the match to TRBD1 covers 8 bases. Germline loops: CDR1 DFQATT, CDR2 SNEGSKA (reference sequence). This CDR3 region has 19 residues. The V gene end was trimmed by 6 bases and the J gene end by 3 bases; junction bases not matched to a gene: 22. The CDR3 loop reads CSAPLDRVEGVGSYNEQFF. The CDR3 coding sequence is TGCAGTGCCCCTTTGGACAGGGTCGAGGGGGTCGGGAGCTACAATGAGCAGTTCTTC.

The chain is built from TRBV20-1 and TRBJ2-1; 12 nucleotides align to TRBD2. Per germline, CDR1 DFQATT and CDR2 SNEGSKA (reference sequence). V dropped 2 bases and J dropped 10; count of bases not matched to a gene: 12. CDR3 size: 16 residues. This CDR3 reads CSARPSGRALVSEQFF. CDR3 in DNA: TGCAGTGCTAGACCTAGCGGGAGGGCCCTCGTAAGCGAGCAGTTCTTC.

This clonotype appeared a few times. The chain couples TRBV7-2 to TRBJ2-1, with D unclear. The CDR3 length is 14 residues. Trimming shortened V by 1 base and J by 3 bases, and 7 bases separated the two germline ends. Germline assignment: CDR1 SGHTA and CDR2 FQGNSA. CDR3: CASSLDGVYNEQFF. As DNA, the CDR3 is TGTGCCAGCAGCTTAGACGGCGTCTACAATGAGCAGTTCTTC.

This clonotype was seen once. V is TRBV19 and J is TRBJ2-3; D not certain. Germline values: CDR1 LNHDA, CDR2 SQIVND (reference sequence). The CDR3 runs 15 residues. V was cut by 3 bases and J by 5 bases, with 15 bases left in between. CDR3 bases: TGTGCCAGTAGTATTAACCCCGGTACCCGAGATACGCAGTATTTT. It translates to CASSINPGTRDTQYF.

This clonotype was detected ten times or more. V and J are TRBV7-2 and TRBJ1-1; TRBD1 might be the D (6 bases). Deletions cut 5 bases from V and 4 bases from J, with 17 bases between. Germline V lookup: CDR1 SGHTA, CDR2 FQGNSA. The CDR3 sequence is 15 residues long. Written as DNA, the CDR3 is TGTGCCAGCAGCAATCCGCGGGTAGGGGGCACTGAAGCTTTCTTT. Translated, it gives CASSNPRVGGTEAFF.

This clonotype has a handful of counts. The chain combines TRBV11-3 with TRBJ2-1, with D possibly matching TRBD2 (6 bases). CDR3 length: 16 residues. The V gene lost 4 bases and the J gene lost 4 bases, with 17 bases spanning the gap. Per germline, CDR1 SGHNT and CDR2 YENEEA. CDR3 DNA sequence: TGTGCCAGCAGCTCCTCGGTGGTGGCGGGGTACAATGAGCAGTTCTTC. It yields the protein CASSSSVVAGYNEQFF.

This clonotype was detected many times. The chain is built from TRBV7-2 and TRBJ2-5; D remains ambiguous. This CDR3 contains 13 residues. V was cut by 1 base and J by 7 bases, with 10 bases left in between. CDR1 is SGHTA and CDR2 is FQGNSA in the germline V gene. This CDR3 reads CASSLGPSGTQYF. In DNA form, the CDR3 reads TGTGCCAGCAGCTTAGGACCCTCGGGGACCCAGTACTTC.